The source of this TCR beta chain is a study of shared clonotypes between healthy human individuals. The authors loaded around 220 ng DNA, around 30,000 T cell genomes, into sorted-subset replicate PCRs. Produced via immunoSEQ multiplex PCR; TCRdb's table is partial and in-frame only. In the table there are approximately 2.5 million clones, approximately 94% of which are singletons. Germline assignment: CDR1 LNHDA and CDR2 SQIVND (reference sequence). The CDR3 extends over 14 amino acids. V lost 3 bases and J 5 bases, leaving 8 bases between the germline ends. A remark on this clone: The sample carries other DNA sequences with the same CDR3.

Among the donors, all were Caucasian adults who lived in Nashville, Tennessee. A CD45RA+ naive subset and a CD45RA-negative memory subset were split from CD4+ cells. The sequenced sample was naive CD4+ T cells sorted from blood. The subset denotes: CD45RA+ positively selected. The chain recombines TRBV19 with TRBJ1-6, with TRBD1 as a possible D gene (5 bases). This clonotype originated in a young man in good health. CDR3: CASSIEGDNSPLHF. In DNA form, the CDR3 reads TGTGCCAGTAGTATCGAAGGGGATAATTCACCCCTCCACTTT. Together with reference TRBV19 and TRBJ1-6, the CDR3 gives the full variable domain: DGGITQSPKYLFRKEGQNVTLSCEQNLNHDAMYWYRQDPGQGLRLIYYSQIVNDFQKGDIAEGYSVSREKKESFPLTVTSAQKNPTAFYLCASSIEGDNSPLHFGNGTRLTVT.